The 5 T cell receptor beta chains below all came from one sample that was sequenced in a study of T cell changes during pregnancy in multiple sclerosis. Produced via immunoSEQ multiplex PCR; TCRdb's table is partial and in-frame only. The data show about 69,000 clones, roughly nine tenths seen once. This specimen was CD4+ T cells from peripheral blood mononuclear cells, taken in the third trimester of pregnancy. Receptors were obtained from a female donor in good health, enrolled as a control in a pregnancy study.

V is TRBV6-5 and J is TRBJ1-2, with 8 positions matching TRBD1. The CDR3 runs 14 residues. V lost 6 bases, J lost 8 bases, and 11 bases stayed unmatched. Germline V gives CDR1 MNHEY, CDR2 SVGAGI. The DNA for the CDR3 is TGTGCCAGCAGGCAGGGGGCGCTGACGGACGGCTACACCTTC. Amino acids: CASRQGALTDGYTF.

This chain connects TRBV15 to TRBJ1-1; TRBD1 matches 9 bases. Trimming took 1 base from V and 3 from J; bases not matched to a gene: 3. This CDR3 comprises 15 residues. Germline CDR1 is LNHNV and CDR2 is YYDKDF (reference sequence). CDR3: CATSRVGQGHTEAFF. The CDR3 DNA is TGTGCCACCAGCAGAGTGGGACAGGGCCACACTGAAGCTTTCTTT.

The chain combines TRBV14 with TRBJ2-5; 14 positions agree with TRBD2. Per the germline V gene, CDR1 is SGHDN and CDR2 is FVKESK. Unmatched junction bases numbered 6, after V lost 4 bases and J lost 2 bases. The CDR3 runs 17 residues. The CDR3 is CASSRGLAGGTQETQYF. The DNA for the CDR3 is TGTGCCAGCAGCCGAGGACTAGCGGGGGGCACGCAAGAGACCCAGTACTTC.

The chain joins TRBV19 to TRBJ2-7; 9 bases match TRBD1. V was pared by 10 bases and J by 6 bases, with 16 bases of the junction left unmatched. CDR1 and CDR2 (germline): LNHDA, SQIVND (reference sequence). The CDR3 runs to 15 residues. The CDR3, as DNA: TGTGCCACCTCTAGGTGGGGACAGGGAAATCTCGAGCAGTACTTC. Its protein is CATSRWGQGNLEQYF.

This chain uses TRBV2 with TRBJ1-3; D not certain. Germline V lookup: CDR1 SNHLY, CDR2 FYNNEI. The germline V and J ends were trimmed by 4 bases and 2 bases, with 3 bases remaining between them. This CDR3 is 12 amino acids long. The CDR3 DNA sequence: TGTGCCAGCAGTGTCGCTGGAAACACCATATATTTT. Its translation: CASSVAGNTIYF.